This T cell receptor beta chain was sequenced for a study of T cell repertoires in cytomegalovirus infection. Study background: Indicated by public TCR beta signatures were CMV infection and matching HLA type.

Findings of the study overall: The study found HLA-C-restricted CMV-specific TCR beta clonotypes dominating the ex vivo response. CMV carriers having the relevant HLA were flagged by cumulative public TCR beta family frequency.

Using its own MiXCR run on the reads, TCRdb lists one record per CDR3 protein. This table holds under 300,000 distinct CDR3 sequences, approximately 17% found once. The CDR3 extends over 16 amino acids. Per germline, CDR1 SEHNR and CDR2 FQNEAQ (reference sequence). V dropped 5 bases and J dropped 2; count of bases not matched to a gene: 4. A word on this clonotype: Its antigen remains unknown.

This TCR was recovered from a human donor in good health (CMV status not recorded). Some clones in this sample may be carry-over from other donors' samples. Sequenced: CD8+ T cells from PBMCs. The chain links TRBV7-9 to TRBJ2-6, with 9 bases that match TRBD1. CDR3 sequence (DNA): TGTGCCAGCAGCCCAACAGGGGGCGCTGGGGCCAACGTCCTGACTTTC. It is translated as CASSPTGGAGANVLTF.